Below, 28 T cell receptor beta chains from the same sample are listed, as sequenced in a study of HIV-infected patients and healthy controls. cDNA was made from approximately 0.55 ug RNA using alpha and beta constant primers. Using multiplexing indices, alpha and beta chain libraries were generated apart by chain-specific third strand synthesis. From the 5' RACE reads, TCRdb called clonotypes with MiXCR, one entry per CDR3 protein. The sample has under 20,000 distinct CDR3 sequences, about 5.4% seen once; the top ten hold 1.5% to 2%. The repertoire came from unfractionated whole blood and reflected all unsorted peripheral T cells. The source material was blood. These receptors came from an adult in good health.

This clonotype was observed many times. The chain has TRBV20-1 and TRBJ2-5, with D unresolved. The CDR3 runs to 12 residues. With 0 bases removed from V and 4 bases from J, the gap between germline ends came to 6 bases. The germline V gene has CDR1 DFQATT and CDR2 SNEGSKA (reference sequence). The CDR3 sequence: CSARDLLETQYF. The CDR3 DNA follows: TGCAGTGCTAGAGATTTATTAGAGACCCAGTACTTC.

This clonotype was counted at least ten times. The J gene is TRBJ2-1, the V gene TRBV19, with TRBD1 identical over 10 bases. The CDR3 contains 16 residues. V lost 5 bases, J lost 9 bases, and 13 bases stayed unmatched. In germline, CDR1 is LNHDA, CDR2 SQIVND (reference sequence). In DNA, the CDR3 is TGTGCCAGTAGTGGTACGCCGGGACAGGGGATCGCTGAGCAGTTCTTC. This codes for CASSGTPGQGIAEQFF.

This clonotype was seen ten or more times. This chain joins TRBV5-1 and TRBJ2-2; D is ambiguous. CDR1 is SGHRS, CDR2 YFSETQ, per germline. The CDR3 sequence is 14 residues long. Trimming removed 6 bases from V and 0 bases from J, with 9 bases in between. CDR3 in amino acids: CASTYGANTGELFF. CDR3 in DNA: TGCGCCAGCACCTACGGCGCGAACACCGGGGAGCTGTTTTTT.

This chain links TRBV4-1 with TRBJ1-2; maybe TRBD1 (6 bases). The CDR3 has 13 residues. The V end lost 6 bases, the J end lost 5 bases, and 13 bases lay between the germline ends. CDR1 is MGHRA and CDR2 is YSYEKL in the germline V gene. The CDR3 sequence is CASRPTGAYGYTF. CDR3 coding DNA: TGCGCCAGCAGACCGACAGGAGCTTATGGCTACACCTTC.

This clonotype was picked up many times. V and J are TRBV7-3 and TRBJ2-3; 14 nucleotides agree with TRBD2. J gave up 0 bases and V 1 base, and 6 bases lay outside the gene matches. Germline V CDR1 and CDR2: SGHTA, FQGTGA. This CDR3 comprises 19 residues. CDR3 in DNA: TGTGCCAGCAGCTTAATGGGTGGGACTAGCGGGGGAAGCACAGATACGCAGTATTTT. It encodes CASSLMGGTSGGSTDTQYF.

This clonotype occurred many times. V usage is TRBV29-1 and J usage is TRBJ2-7, with D possibly TRBD2 on 5 matching bases. Germline V gives CDR1 SQVTM, CDR2 ANQGSEA. V was cut by 6 bases and J by 0 bases, with 15 bases left in between. The CDR3 runs to 14 residues. CDR3 protein: CSVVPGTTSYEQYF. CDR3 in DNA: TGCAGCGTCGTACCGGGAACAACCTCCTACGAGCAGTACTTC.

There are many counts of this clonotype. DNA of the CDR3: TGTGCCAGCAGTGAAGCATTAACAGGGGGCCGCAATCAGCCCCAGCATTTT. This codes for CASSEALTGGRNQPQHF. V is TRBV6-1 and J is TRBJ1-5, with 9 bases matching TRBD1. This CDR3 has 17 residues. J was trimmed by 2 bases and V by 0 bases; bases with no gene match: 5. Germline CDR1 and CDR2: MNHNS and SASEGT.

V and J are TRBV4-2 and TRBJ2-3; 8 bases are a match to TRBD2. Germline V lookup: CDR1 LGHNA, CDR2 YNFKEQ. V shed 6 bases and J 4 bases; nucleotides not matched to a gene: 3. The CDR3 contains 13 residues. The CDR3 region is CASRAGEADTQYF. CDR3 DNA sequence: TGTGCCAGCAGAGCGGGGGAGGCAGATACGCAGTATTTT.

This clonotype was seen repeatedly, ten times or more. This chain uses TRBV5-1 with TRBJ1-1; D is possibly TRBD1 (6 bases). The CDR3 covers 14 residues. Trimming pared 3 bases from V and 5 bases from J, leaving 14 bases between. CDR1 and CDR2 (germline): SGHRS, YFSETQ. The CDR3 here is CASSSISQGTEAFF. CDR3 sequence (DNA): TGCGCCAGCAGCTCTATATCCCAGGGGACTGAAGCTTTCTTT. Supplemented by reference TRBV5-1 and TRBJ1-1, the full variable domain reads KAGVTQTPRYLIKTRGQQVTLSCSPISGHRSVSWYQQTPGQGLQFLFEYFSETQRNKGNFPGRFSGRQFSNSRSEMNVSTLELGDSALYLCASSSISQGTEAFFGQGTRLTVV.

This clonotype has a count of ten or more. This rearrangement joins TRBV19 to TRBJ2-3; D is unresolved. In germline, CDR1 is LNHDA, CDR2 SQIVND (reference sequence). The CDR3 consists of 13 residues. V was trimmed by 5 bases and J by 0 bases, leaving 6 bases between them. Here the CDR3 DNA reads TGTGCCAGTAGTCAGACTAGCACAGATACGCAGTATTTT. It yields the protein CASSQTSTDTQYF.

In this sample, this clonotype turned up many times. The chain carries TRBV7-9 and TRBJ1-1, with 8 bases aligning to TRBD1. The CDR3 has 15 residues. The trim removed 8 bases at V and 2 bases at J, leaving 10 bases unmatched. Per germline, CDR1 SEHNR and CDR2 FQNEAQ (reference sequence). The CDR3 DNA is TGTGCCAGCGTCAGGGGGCAGGGGCCAAACACTGAAGCTTTCTTT. It translates to CASVRGQGPNTEAFF.

Many counts were recorded for this clonotype. CDR3 sequence: CASSQVPGQANTEAFF. CDR3 in DNA: TGTGCCAGCAGCCAAGTTCCAGGACAGGCGAACACTGAAGCTTTCTTT. V gene TRBV4-2 combines with J gene TRBJ1-1, with 7 bases that match TRBD1. Germline V lookup: CDR1 LGHNA, CDR2 YNFKEQ. V shed 1 base and J 1 base; nucleotides not matched to a gene: 6. The CDR3 sequence is 16 residues long.

This clonotype was seen repeatedly, ten times or more. This chain links TRBV7-2 with TRBJ2-7; 7 bases line up with TRBD2. The CDR3 is 14 residues long. Germline lookup yields CDR1 SGHTA and CDR2 FQGNSA. Trimming cost V 3 bases and J 6 bases; bases outside gene matches: 8. The CDR3 DNA reads as TGTGCCAGCAGCTTGGGCGGGGGAGTATCCGAGCAGTACTTC. Amino acids: CASSLGGGVSEQYF.

Relative to its sample, this clonotype is medium-sized. The V and J genes are TRBV11-2 and TRBJ2-3; D is unresolved. Trimming shortened V by 5 bases and J by 7 bases, and 16 bases separated the two germline ends. This CDR3 has 14 residues. Germline lookup yields CDR1 SGHAT and CDR2 FQNNGV. The CDR3 DNA reads TGTGCCAGCAGCGATCTAAAAGGGCTTAATACGCAGTATTTT. It codes for CASSDLKGLNTQYF.

This clonotype was counted ten times or more. The CDR3 region is CASSQTPSNQPQHF. In DNA, the CDR3 is TGTGCCAGCAGCCAGACCCCTAGCAATCAGCCCCAGCATTTT. The V call is TRBV3-1, the J call TRBJ1-5; D gene uncertain. Trimming removed 3 bases from V and 0 bases from J, with 6 bases in between. The germline V gene has CDR1 LGHDT and CDR2 YNNKEL (reference sequence). The CDR3 length is 14 residues.

This clonotype is labeled medium-sized. This rearrangement joins TRBV5-1 to TRBJ1-4; the D is unclear. Germline CDR1 is SGHRS and CDR2 is YFSETQ. V shed 5 bases and J shed 8 bases, with 13 bases lying between them. The length of the CDR3 is 13 residues. CDR3 sequence: CASRSGEEEKLFF. Here the CDR3 DNA reads TGCGCCAGCAGGTCGGGAGAAGAAGAAAAACTGTTTTTT.

This clonotype was observed many times. J is TRBJ1-6 and V is TRBV10-3; D is possibly TRBD1 (5 bases). The V end lost 10 bases, the J end lost 5 bases, and 12 bases lay between the germline ends. CDR3 length: 13 amino acids. Germline CDR1 is ENHRY and CDR2 is SYGVKD. The CDR3 sequence: CATSGQNNSPLHF. The CDR3 DNA reads TGTGCCACCTCAGGACAAAATAATTCACCCCTCCACTTT.

This clonotype was seen at least ten times. This chain uses TRBV12-3 or TRBV12-4 with TRBJ2-4; TRBD1 or TRBD2 may be the D gene (6 bases each). This CDR3 contains 14 residues. Trimming shortened V by 4 bases and J by 3 bases, and 10 bases separated the two germline ends. CDR3 DNA: TGTGCCAGCAGTTCCGGAGGGGGCAAAAACATTCAGTACTTC. Encoded protein: CASSSGGGKNIQYF.

This clonotype was recorded many times. The genes are TRBV5-6 and TRBJ1-1; D remains unclear. V lost 3 bases and J 4 bases, leaving 10 bases between the germline ends. The CDR3 is 13 amino acids. The germline gives CDR1 SGHDT, CDR2 YYEEEE. In DNA, the CDR3 is TGTGCCAGCAGCTGGGAAAGGACCACTGAAGCTTTCTTT. Residues: CASSWERTTEAFF.

Ten or more counts support this clonotype. The gene calls are TRBV14 and TRBJ2-3; D is undetermined. This CDR3 is built from 15 residues. CDR1 and CDR2 (germline): SGHDN, FVKESK. V was cut by 3 bases and J by 3 bases, with 13 bases left in between. The CDR3 reads CASSHEVQRTDTQYF. The CDR3 nucleotides are TGTGCCAGCAGCCACGAGGTCCAGAGGACAGATACGCAGTATTTT.

This clonotype was recorded many times. This chain links TRBV28 with TRBJ2-7; D remains ambiguous. With 6 bases removed from V and 3 bases from J, the gap between germline ends came to 9 bases. The CDR3 totals 12 residues. Germline V gene lookup returns CDR1 MDHEN and CDR2 SYDVKM. CDR3 protein: CASSQRHYEQYF. The CDR3 coding sequence is TGTGCCAGCAGCCAACGACACTACGAGCAGTACTTC.

By frequency in the sample, this clonotype is medium-sized. The genes are TRBV2 and TRBJ2-1; no clear D. The CDR3 spans 11 residues. Trimming left V 4 bases short and J 9 bases short, with 7 bases between. Germline values: CDR1 SNHLY, CDR2 FYNNEI. CDR3 region: CASSGIAEQFF. CDR3 DNA sequence: TGTGCCAGCAGTGGTATCGCTGAGCAGTTCTTC. The full variable domain, its missing parts supplied by reference TRBV2 and TRBJ2-1, is EPEVTQTPSHQVTQMGQEVILRCVPISNHLYFYWYRQILGQKVEFLVSFYNNEISEKSEIFDDQFSVERPDGSNFTLKIRSTKLEDSAMYFCASSGIAEQFFGPGTRLTVL.

This clonotype was seen repeatedly, ten times or more. This chain connects TRBV11-1 to TRBJ2-3; weak D call: TRBD2 (5 bases). Trimming cost V 2 bases and J 6 bases, with 9 bases left between them. Germline assignment: CDR1 SGHAT and CDR2 FQDESV (reference sequence). The CDR3 covers 13 residues. The CDR3 here is CASSLSRRDTQYF. The CDR3 nucleotides read TGTGCCAGCAGCTTATCACGGAGGGATACGCAGTATTTT. Full variable domain (outside the CDR3, taken from reference TRBV11-1 and TRBJ2-3): EAEVAQSPRYKITEKSQAVAFWCDPISGHATLYWYRQILGQGPELLVQFQDESVVDDSQLPKDRFSAERLKGVDSTLKIQPAELGDSAMYLCASSLSRRDTQYFGPGTRLTVL.

This clonotype occurred many times. This chain joins TRBV5-1 and TRBJ2-7; 9 bases map to TRBD1. Germline V gene sequence: CDR1 SGHRS, CDR2 YFSETQ. Germline trimming cut 4 bases from V and 4 bases from J; bases unmatched to any gene: 3. The CDR3 loop spans 13 amino acids. This CDR3 reads CASSHGQGYEQYF. CDR3 nucleotides: TGCGCCAGCAGCCACGGACAGGGGTACGAGCAGTACTTC.

This clonotype was seen a handful of times. V is TRBV20-1 and J is TRBJ1-1; TRBD1 might be the D (6 bases). This CDR3 spans 13 amino acids. Germline assignment: CDR1 DFQATT and CDR2 SNEGSKA (reference sequence). The ends were cut back, 2 bases at V and 5 bases at J, with 12 bases in the middle. The CDR3 reads CSARINRETEAFF. Written as DNA, the CDR3 is TGCAGTGCTAGAATAAACAGGGAGACTGAAGCTTTCTTT.

This clonotype was recorded at least ten times. The genes are TRBV20-1 and TRBJ2-5; TRBD2 is a possible D gene (6 bases). CDR1 DFQATT and CDR2 SNEGSKA come from the germline V gene (reference sequence). V lost 6 bases, J lost 2 bases, and 16 bases lay in between. The CDR3 runs to 14 residues. The DNA for the CDR3 is TGCAGTGCCCGGGACGGGACTGGACAAGAGACCCAGTACTTC. This sequence encodes CSARDGTGQETQYF.

This clonotype was counted ten times or more. The chain joins TRBV20-1 to TRBJ2-7, with D maybe TRBD2 (5 bases). CDR1 and CDR2 (germline): DFQATT, SNEGSKA (reference sequence). V dropped 5 bases and J dropped 3 bases, with 14 bases sitting between them. The CDR3 covers 13 residues. The CDR3, as DNA: TGCAGTGCTGGAGCTAGCCATGTCTACGAGCAGTACTTC. Its protein product is CSAGASHVYEQYF.

By share, this clonotype counts as medium-sized. The chain links TRBV7-2 to TRBJ2-1; TRBD2 aligns across 8 bases. V dropped 3 bases and J dropped 6; count of bases not matched to a gene: 10. CDR1 and CDR2 from the germline V gene are SGHTA and FQGNSA. This CDR3 is built from 16 residues. CDR3 region: CASSFVGTRFLNEQFF. CDR3 coding DNA: TGTGCCAGCAGCTTCGTGGGGACTAGATTTCTCAATGAGCAGTTCTTC.